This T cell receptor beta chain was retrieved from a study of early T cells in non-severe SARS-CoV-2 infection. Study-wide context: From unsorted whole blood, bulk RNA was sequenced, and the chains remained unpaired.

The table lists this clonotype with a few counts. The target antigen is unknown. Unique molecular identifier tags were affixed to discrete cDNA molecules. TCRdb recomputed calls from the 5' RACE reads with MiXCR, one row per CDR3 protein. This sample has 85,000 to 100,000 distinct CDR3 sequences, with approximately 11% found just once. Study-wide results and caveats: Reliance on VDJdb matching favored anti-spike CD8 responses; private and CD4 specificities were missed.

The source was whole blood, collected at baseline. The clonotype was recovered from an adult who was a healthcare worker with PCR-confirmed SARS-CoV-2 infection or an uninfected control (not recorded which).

The chain's CDR3 is CASSDGSVNTEAFF. The CDR3 coding sequence is TGTGCCAGCAGTGACGGGTCGGTGAACACTGAAGCTTTCTTT. This sequence joins TRBV2 and TRBJ1-1; no firm D call. With 3 bases removed from V and 0 bases from J, the gap between germline ends came to 8 bases. The CDR3 has 14 residues. CDR1 and CDR2 (germline): SNHLY, FYNNEI. The variable domain in full, with the rest retrieved from reference TRBV2 and TRBJ1-1, is EPEVTQTPSHQVTQMGQEVILRCVPISNHLYFYWYRQILGQKVEFLVSFYNNEISEKSEIFDDQFSVERPDGSNFTLKIRSTKLEDSAMYFCASSDGSVNTEAFFGQGTRLTVV.